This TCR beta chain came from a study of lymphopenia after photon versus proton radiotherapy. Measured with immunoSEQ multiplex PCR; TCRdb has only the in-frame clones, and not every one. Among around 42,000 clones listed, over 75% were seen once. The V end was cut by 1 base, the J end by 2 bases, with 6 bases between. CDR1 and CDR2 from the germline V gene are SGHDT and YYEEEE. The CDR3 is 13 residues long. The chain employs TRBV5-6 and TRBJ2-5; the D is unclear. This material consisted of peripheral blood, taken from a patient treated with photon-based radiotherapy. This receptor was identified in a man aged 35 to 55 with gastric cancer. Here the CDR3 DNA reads TGTGCCAGCAGCTTGATCCAACAAGAGACCCAGTACTTC. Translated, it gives CASSLIQQETQYF.